Described below is a single TCR beta chain sequence and its context. The entry originates in a study of preoperative IRX-2 immunotherapy in early breast cancer. Treatment meaning: preoperative locoregional IRX-2 cytokine immunotherapy. This phase Ib study tested locoregional IRX-2 cytokine immunotherapy given before surgery. The CDR3 is made up of 17 amino acids. Germline V gene lookup returns CDR1 KGHSH and CDR2 LQKENI. V lost 2 bases and J 4 bases, leaving 20 bases between the germline ends. Assay: immunoSEQ multiplex PCR; the TCRdb copy retains only in-frame clones and omits some. In the table there are roughly 62,000 clones, roughly 95% of which are singletons.

This rearrangement joins TRBV18 to TRBJ1-2; unclear D gene. The receptor was isolated from a human donor with breast cancer. The specimen was collected from a patient treated with IRX-2 immunotherapy. CDR3 in amino acids: CASSPFAGITGFYGYTF. CDR3 sequence (DNA): TGTGCCAGCTCACCATTTGCGGGGATAACGGGGTTCTATGGCTACACCTTC. Full variable domain (missing parts from reference TRBV18 and TRBJ1-2): NAGVMQNPRHLVRRRGQEARLRCSPMKGHSHVYWYRQLPEEGLKFMVYLQKENIIDESGMPKERFSAEFPKEGPSILRIQQVVRGDSAAYFCASSPFAGITGFYGYTFGSGTRLTVV.